This T cell receptor (beta chain) derives from a study of T cells after yellow fever vaccination. Study findings and constraints: Abundant clonotypes from the bulk population could get into FACS-sorted repertoires as contaminants. Booster samples showed a return of most primary-vaccination clones (approximately 95% CD4, 70% to 90% CD8). Weaker overall was a secondary response that nonetheless peaked faster, on day 5 versus 15. CD4 and CD8 compartments shared a small share of clonotypes.

TCRdb analysed the 5' RACE reads with MiXCR anew, one entry per CDR3 protein. The repertoire holds roughly 170,000 distinct CDR3 sequences, with roughly 6.4% as singletons. The V segment lost 8 bases and the J segment 1 base; nucleotides outside the gene matches: 9. This CDR3 contains 15 residues. Looked up from germline, CDR1 is MDHEN and CDR2 is SYDVKM. This clonotype appeared many times. Its antigen is not known. The rearrangement links TRBV28 to TRBJ2-3; TRBD1 matches 7 bases. The sequencing here drew on CD4+ T cells sorted from PBMCs, taken on the day of the first yellow fever vaccination. This clonotype originated in a young man who received the YFV17D yellow fever vaccine. The CDR3 reads CASASIQGRTDTQYF. The DNA of the CDR3 is TGTGCCAGCGCGTCAATACAGGGGCGCACAGATACGCAGTATTTT.